A selection of T cell receptor beta chains follows, all from one sample in a study of T cell changes during pregnancy in multiple sclerosis. Assay: immunoSEQ multiplex PCR; the TCRdb copy retains only in-frame clones and omits some. The data contain roughly 120,000 clones, 90% to 95% of them singletons. Sequenced here: peripheral blood, sampled before pregnancy. The receptor source for this set is a female donor with multiple sclerosis, enrolled in a pregnancy study. CDR3s include the opening cysteine and the closing phenylalanine or tryptophan. The order of the fields is V gene, CDR3 length, clone size, J gene, D gene, CDR3 protein, CDR3 DNA. D genes are given only for firm matches. Size values are once, few and many counts, or a class for expanded clones, and some rows have none.

v_call: TRBV7-3
cdr3_length: 14
clone_size: -
j_call: TRBJ1-1
d_call: TRBD1
cdr3_aa: CASSVTGGPTEAFF
cdr3_nt: TGTGCCAGCAGCGTGACAGGGGGCCCCACTGAAGCTTTCTTT

v_call: TRBV5-1
cdr3_length: 15
clone_size: -
j_call: TRBJ2-3
d_call: -
cdr3_aa: CASSLASPVTDTQYF
cdr3_nt: TGCGCCAGCAGCTTGGCTAGCCCCGTCACAGATACGCAGTATTTT

v_call: TRBV13
cdr3_length: 15
clone_size: few
j_call: TRBJ1-2
d_call: TRBD1
cdr3_aa: CASSLVAGQGFGYTF
cdr3_nt: TGTGCCAGCAGCTTAGTGGCGGGACAGGGGTTTGGCTACACCTTC

v_call: TRBV5-1
cdr3_length: 15
clone_size: -
j_call: TRBJ1-2
d_call: -
cdr3_aa: CASSLRGGEGYGYTF
cdr3_nt: TGCGCCAGCAGCTTGCGGGGGGGCGAAGGGTATGGCTACACCTTC

v_call: TRBV7-6
cdr3_length: 16
clone_size: -
j_call: TRBJ2-2
d_call: TRBD2
cdr3_aa: CASSLSGGLYTGELFF
cdr3_nt: TGTGCCAGCAGCTTATCGGGAGGGCTTTACACCGGGGAGCTGTTTTTT

v_call: TRBV14
cdr3_length: 13
clone_size: -
j_call: TRBJ2-4
d_call: -
cdr3_aa: CASSQERVSIQYF
cdr3_nt: TGTGCCAGCAGCCAAGAGAGAGTTAGCATTCAGTACTTC

v_call: TRBV6-4
cdr3_length: 14
clone_size: -
j_call: TRBJ1-2
d_call: -
cdr3_aa: CASPSEVPNYGYTF
cdr3_nt: TGTGCCAGCCCCAGTGAGGTTCCTAACTATGGCTACACCTTC

v_call: TRBV19
cdr3_length: 15
clone_size: -
j_call: TRBJ1-5
d_call: -
cdr3_aa: CASSIERRVSQPQHF
cdr3_nt: TGTGCCAGTAGTATAGAAAGGAGGGTAAGTCAGCCCCAGCATTTT

v_call: TRBV10-3
cdr3_length: 15
clone_size: -
j_call: TRBJ1-1
d_call: -
cdr3_aa: CAISEGHIKGTEAFF
cdr3_nt: TGTGCCATCAGTGAGGGACACATAAAGGGGACTGAAGCTTTCTTT

v_call: TRBV6-4
cdr3_length: 14
clone_size: -
j_call: TRBJ1-1
d_call: -
cdr3_aa: CASKKERTGTEAFF
cdr3_nt: TGTGCCAGCAAAAAAGAAAGGACGGGGACTGAAGCTTTCTTT

v_call: TRBV5-1
cdr3_length: 17
clone_size: -
j_call: TRBJ2-7
d_call: TRBD1
cdr3_aa: CASSLPRSDRVPGEQYF
cdr3_nt: TGCGCCAGCAGCTTGCCGCGGTCCGACAGGGTACCGGGCGAGCAGTACTTC

v_call: TRBV6-1
cdr3_length: 14
clone_size: -
j_call: TRBJ1-2
d_call: TRBD1
cdr3_aa: CASSRTGDQVGYTF
cdr3_nt: TGTGCCAGCAGTAGGACAGGGGACCAAGTTGGCTACACCTTC

v_call: TRBV30
cdr3_length: 13
clone_size: few
j_call: TRBJ2-1
d_call: TRBD2
cdr3_aa: CASDLAGYNEQFF
cdr3_nt: TGTGCCTCGGACTTAGCGGGATACAATGAGCAGTTCTTC

v_call: TRBV19
cdr3_length: 15
clone_size: -
j_call: TRBJ1-5
d_call: -
cdr3_aa: CASTGASGANQPQHF
cdr3_nt: TGTGCCAGTACGGGCGCGAGCGGAGCAAATCAGCCCCAGCATTTT

v_call: TRBV28
cdr3_length: 14
clone_size: -
j_call: TRBJ2-7
d_call: TRBD1
cdr3_aa: CASSLGTGGYEQYF
cdr3_nt: TGTGCCAGCAGTCTCGGGACAGGGGGCTACGAGCAGTACTTC

v_call: TRBV6-1
cdr3_length: 16
clone_size: -
j_call: TRBJ1-2
d_call: TRBD1
cdr3_aa: CASSEGQGAVWYGYTF
cdr3_nt: TGTGCCAGCAGTGAAGGACAGGGGGCTGTATGGTATGGCTACACCTTC

v_call: TRBV28
cdr3_length: 15
clone_size: -
j_call: TRBJ1-4
d_call: -
cdr3_aa: CASSLLQGLNEKLFF
cdr3_nt: TGTGCCAGCAGTTTATTACAGGGCCTAAATGAAAAACTGTTTTTT

v_call: TRBV4-2
cdr3_length: 16
clone_size: -
j_call: TRBJ2-3
d_call: -
cdr3_aa: CASSQESPPRTDTQYF
cdr3_nt: TGTGCCAGCAGCCAAGAGTCCCCACCGAGGACAGATACGCAGTATTTT

v_call: TRBV27
cdr3_length: 14
clone_size: -
j_call: TRBJ2-7
d_call: TRBD2
cdr3_aa: CASSLPSGSLEQYF
cdr3_nt: TGTGCCAGCAGTTTACCTAGCGGGAGCCTCGAGCAGTACTTC

v_call: TRBV6-5
cdr3_length: 14
clone_size: -
j_call: TRBJ2-2
d_call: TRBD2
cdr3_aa: CASRLAGITGELFF
cdr3_nt: TGTGCCAGCAGACTAGCGGGGATCACCGGGGAGCTGTTTTTT

v_call: TRBV19
cdr3_length: 14
clone_size: -
j_call: TRBJ1-5
d_call: -
cdr3_aa: CASSMEGGNQPQHF
cdr3_nt: TGTGCCAGTAGTATGGAGGGCGGCAATCAGCCCCAGCATTTT

v_call: TRBV2
cdr3_length: 12
clone_size: few
j_call: TRBJ1-2
d_call: -
cdr3_aa: CARADRSYGYTF
cdr3_nt: TGTGCCAGAGCGGACAGAAGTTATGGCTACACCTTC

v_call: TRBV15
cdr3_length: 17
clone_size: once
j_call: TRBJ2-5
d_call: -
cdr3_aa: CATSRVPPPRLQETQYF
cdr3_nt: TGTGCCACCAGCAGAGTTCCCCCGCCCAGGCTCCAAGAGACCCAGTACTTC

v_call: TRBV18
cdr3_length: 16
clone_size: -
j_call: TRBJ2-5
d_call: TRBD2
cdr3_aa: CASSPRTSGSFGTQYF
cdr3_nt: TGTGCCAGCTCACCAAGGACTAGCGGGAGCTTTGGGACCCAGTACTTC

v_call: TRBV28
cdr3_length: 14
clone_size: -
j_call: TRBJ1-3
d_call: -
cdr3_aa: CASSLVQSGNTIYF
cdr3_nt: TGTGCCAGCAGTTTAGTACAGTCGGGAAACACCATATATTTT

v_call: TRBV18
cdr3_length: 15
clone_size: -
j_call: TRBJ2-7
d_call: TRBD1
cdr3_aa: CASSPGQGGPYEQYF
cdr3_nt: TGTGCCAGCTCACCGGGACAGGGGGGGCCCTACGAGCAGTACTTC

v_call: TRBV27
cdr3_length: 13
clone_size: once
j_call: TRBJ2-7
d_call: TRBD2
cdr3_aa: CASSPGLAFEQYF
cdr3_nt: TGTGCCAGCAGCCCGGGACTAGCTTTCGAGCAGTACTTC

v_call: TRBV7-8
cdr3_length: 13
clone_size: -
j_call: TRBJ2-1
d_call: -
cdr3_aa: CASSLDRWNEQFF
cdr3_nt: TGTGCCAGCAGCTTAGACAGGTGGAATGAGCAGTTCTTC

v_call: TRBV4-1
cdr3_length: 15
clone_size: -
j_call: TRBJ1-2
d_call: TRBD1
cdr3_aa: CASSHPGQGNYGYTF
cdr3_nt: TGCGCCAGCAGCCACCCGGGACAGGGCAACTATGGCTACACCTTC

v_call: TRBV5-1
cdr3_length: 14
clone_size: -
j_call: TRBJ2-1
d_call: TRBD2
cdr3_aa: CASSLGAGANEQFF
cdr3_nt: TGCGCCAGCAGCTTGGGTGCGGGAGCCAATGAGCAGTTCTTC